The clone carrying this T cell receptor (beta chain) was seen at least ten times. Combining a sample-barcoded 5' primer with a J-beta primer mix, a second PCR ran for about 7 to 12 cycles. TCRdb reanalysed the 5' RACE reads using MiXCR and keeps one entry per CDR3 protein. Found here are about 730,000 distinct CDR3 sequences, 43% of them singletons; the top ten hold 20% to 25%. This record comes from a study of blood T cells in healthy people across ages. Germline CDR1 reads SGDLS; CDR2 reads YYNGEE. The CDR3 sequence is 17 residues long. Trimming removed 0 bases from V and 3 bases from J; junction bases left unmatched: 6.

The receptor's source is an older woman in good health. This chain joins TRBV9 and TRBJ2-7; the match to TRBD2 covers 13 bases. The specimen sequenced was blood. The CDR3 DNA follows: TGTGCCAGCAGCGTAGAACTAGCGGGAGGGTACTACTACGAGCAGTACTTC. It encodes CASSVELAGGYYYEQYF.